The next 18 T cell receptor beta chains were all read from a single sample in a study of T cells in Graves' hyperthyroidism and ophthalmopathy. Amplification targeted TCR beta CDR3 regions from RNA transcripts. Initially, a first-round RT-PCR of the TCR CDR3 employed the HTBI primer set. TCRdb used MiXCR to reprocess the multiplex PCR reads, holding one entry per CDR3 protein. The sample shows about 400,000 distinct CDR3 sequences, about 14% of them seen only once. Input material: blood. These receptors were collected from a woman under 40 with Graves' ophthalmopathy.

This clonotype was detected only once. This chain uses TRBV6-1 with TRBJ1-1, with D maybe TRBD1 (5 bases). Deletions cut 7 bases from V and 1 base from J, with 7 bases between. Germline V CDR1 and CDR2: MNHNS, SASEGT. There are 12 residues in the CDR3. This chain's CDR3 is CASNRQNTEAFF. CDR3 nucleotides: TGTGCCAGCAACAGGCAGAACACTGAAGCTTTCTTT.

A word on this clonotype: A much larger clonotype is one base distant, so this may be a read error. CDR3 bases: TGTGCCAGCAGGGGGGGGGGCTCGAACACCGGGGGGCTGTTTTTT. Its translation is CASRGGGSNTGGLFF. This chain uses TRBV2 with TRBJ2-2, with D possibly being TRBD2 (7 bases). The CDR3 is 15 amino acids. CDR1 is SNHLY, CDR2 FYNNEI, per germline.

This clonotype appeared once. The chain combines TRBV14 with TRBJ2-7; D may be TRBD1 (6 bases). The CDR3 runs to 14 residues. The V end lost 0 bases, the J end lost 0 bases, and 6 bases lay between the germline ends. Germline loops: CDR1 SGHDN, CDR2 FVKESK. CDR3 sequence (DNA): TGTGCCAGCAGCCAAGAAGGGGGCTCCTACGAGCAGTACTTC. It specifies CASSQEGGSYEQYF.

This clonotype came up a few times. The rearrangement joins TRBV14 to TRBJ1-1, with D tentatively TRBD1 (6 bases). CDR3 length equals 14 residues. Trimming removed 4 bases from V and 10 bases from J, with 19 bases in between. Germline lookup yields CDR1 SGHDN and CDR2 FVKESK. DNA for the CDR3: TGTGCCAGCAGCCGGGTCGGACAGAGAGTAAGAGCTTTCTTT. It translates to CASSRVGQRVRAFF.

For this clonotype: Given a much more abundant clone one base away, this may be a read error. The DNA of the CDR3 is TGCAGTACTCGCCGGGACAGCTCTGGAAACACCATATATTTT. Amino acid sequence: CSTRRDSSGNTIYF. V and J are TRBV20-1 and TRBJ1-3; the match to TRBD1 covers 7 bases. V shed 8 bases and J 0 bases; nucleotides not matched to a gene: 7. The CDR3 covers 14 residues. CDR1 and CDR2 from the germline V gene are DFQATT and SNEGSKA (reference sequence).

At least ten counts were recorded for this clonotype. This chain uses TRBV2 with TRBJ2-3; 7 bases agree with TRBD1. Trimming took 5 bases from V and 2 from J; bases not matched to a gene: 4. This CDR3 comprises 14 residues. CDR1 and CDR2 from the germline V gene are SNHLY and FYNNEI. The CDR3 here is CASSRDSHTDTQYF. CDR3 in DNA: TGTGCCAGCAGTCGGGACAGCCACACAGATACGCAGTATTTT.

This clonotype was recorded at least ten times. The chain is built from TRBV7-2 and TRBJ2-1, with D hard to call. V gave up 1 base and J gave up 8 bases, with 6 bases separating them. The CDR3 contains 12 residues. The V gene's germline CDR1 is SGHTA and CDR2 FQGNSA. CDR3 sequence reads: CASSLDLYEQFF. CDR3 coding DNA: TGTGCCAGCAGCTTAGACCTGTATGAGCAGTTCTTC.

Concerning this clonotype: A much larger clone sits a single nucleotide away, making a read error possible. The V and J genes are TRBV12-3 or TRBV12-4 and TRBJ2-7, with 11 bases lining up with TRBD1. This CDR3 is 17 amino acids long. The ends lost 6 bases at V and 6 bases at J; junction bases unmatched: 16. Written as DNA, the CDR3 is TGTGCCAGCAGCCTCCGGAATCCGGGACAGGGGGGAGGCGAGCAGTACTTC. Protein sequence: CASSLRNPGQGGGEQYF.

This chain links TRBV5-1 with TRBJ2-1; maybe TRBD1 (5 bases). This CDR3 region has 16 residues. Germline CDR1 is SGHRS and CDR2 is YFSETQ. V was shortened by 1 base and J by 5 bases, with 16 bases between the two germline ends. The CDR3 loop reads CASSLSGRVVNNEQFF. Here the CDR3 DNA reads TGCGCCAGCAGCTTGTCGGGCAGGGTGGTCAACAATGAGCAGTTCTTC.

This clonotype was counted many times. This chain uses TRBV5-1 with TRBJ1-5; possible D gene TRBD1, 6 bases. The V end lost 0 bases, the J end lost 2 bases, and 12 bases lay between the germline ends. The CDR3 spans 16 residues. Germline V CDR1 and CDR2: SGHRS, YFSETQ. The CDR3 spells CASSLARAGGNQPQHF. The CDR3 coding sequence is TGCGCCAGCAGCTTGGCCCGGGCAGGGGGCAATCAGCCCCAGCATTTT.

This clonotype was picked up a small number of times. V is TRBV19 and J is TRBJ1-5, with D possibly TRBD1 on 5 matching bases. Per the germline V gene, CDR1 is LNHDA and CDR2 is SQIVND (reference sequence). The CDR3 covers 13 residues. V gave up 5 bases and J gave up 6 bases, with 11 bases separating them. The CDR3 DNA reads TGTGCCAGTAGTGACTCGACAGTTCAGCCCCAGCATTTT. Its protein product is CASSDSTVQPQHF.

This clonotype was counted at least ten times. The rearrangement links TRBV28 to TRBJ1-2, with 7 nucleotides matching TRBD1. This CDR3 is built from 15 residues. J lost 4 bases, V lost 6 bases, and 11 bases had no gene match. CDR1 and CDR2 (germline): MDHEN, SYDVKM. CDR3 region: CASRWGQPSSYGYTF. The CDR3 DNA reads as TGTGCCAGCAGGTGGGGACAGCCCAGTTCCTATGGCTACACCTTC.

In the case of this clonotype: One base away lies a much larger clone, so this may be a sequencing read error. The chain employs TRBV6-2 or TRBV6-3 and TRBJ1-3; D unclear. CDR3 length: 13 amino acids. The germline CDR1 and CDR2 sequences are MNHEY and SVGEGT. The CDR3 DNA sequence: TGTACCAGCAACTCGGGTGCTCAAGACACCATATATTTT. It translates to CTSNSGAQDTIYF.

This clonotype came up many times. The chain uses TRBV2 and TRBJ2-1; D remains unclear. V lost 8 bases and J 8 bases, leaving 10 bases between the germline ends. The CDR3 sequence is 11 residues long. From germline, CDR1 is SNHLY and CDR2 FYNNEI. Written as DNA, the CDR3 is TGTGCCAGCCCGGTGGGCGATGAGCAGTTCTTC. As protein: CASPVGDEQFF.

J is TRBJ1-2 and V is TRBV4-1; D gene unclear. The germline V and J ends were trimmed by 2 bases and 0 bases, with 16 bases remaining between them. From germline, CDR1 is MGHRA and CDR2 YSYEKL. There are 17 residues in the CDR3. The CDR3 sequence: CASSQPGGVTTNYGYTF. In DNA, the CDR3 is TGCGCCAGCAGCCAACCCGGAGGCGTAACTACTAACTATGGCTACACCTTC.

This clonotype showed up many times. This sequence joins TRBV24-1 and TRBJ2-3; perhaps TRBD2 as D (6 bases). Trimming pared 2 bases from V and 5 bases from J, leaving 19 bases between. In germline, CDR1 is KGHDR, CDR2 SFDVKD. The CDR3 extends over 17 amino acids. Here the CDR3 reads CATSDSAEGSQVDTQYF. The CDR3 DNA follows: TGTGCCACCAGTGATTCGGCGGAGGGCTCCCAAGTAGATACGCAGTATTTT.

The rearrangement links TRBV3-1 to TRBJ2-5; 8 bases fit TRBD2. The CDR3 runs to 14 residues. Germline assignment: CDR1 LGHDT and CDR2 YNNKEL (reference sequence). The trim removed 1 base at V and 5 bases at J, leaving 3 bases unmatched. CDR3 loop: CASSQAERGETQYF. The CDR3 DNA sequence: TGTGCCAGCAGCCAAGCGGAGCGGGGGGAGACCCAGTACTTC.

This clonotype was observed many times. The chain combines TRBV12-3 or TRBV12-4 with TRBJ1-2, with no clear D. This CDR3 region has 13 residues. Trimming stripped 4 bases from V and 2 bases from J, with 8 bases between. The chain's CDR3 is CASSSAINYGYTF. DNA for the CDR3: TGTGCCAGCAGTTCAGCGATAAACTATGGCTACACCTTC.